Sequencing of this TCR beta chain was carried out in a study of CD8 T cells in Susac syndrome. General observations from the study: In Susac syndrome, the CD4+ T cell repertoires did not show clonal expansion. As acknowledged by the study, its TCR sequencing and HLA analysis included a relatively small number of individuals.

The CD8+ and CD4+ T cells were negatively isolated, with the TEMRA cells enriched by FACS. With 5 bases clipped from V and 5 bases from J, the junction kept 11 bases outside the gene matches. Germline V lookup: CDR1 SGHTA, CDR2 FQGNSA. This CDR3 region has 15 residues. On this clonotype itself: No antigen is known for it.

The RNA, roughly 0.45 to 1 ug, was put through reverse transcription using random hexamers. TCRdb called the immunoSEQ multiplex PCR reads again in MiXCR, with one record for every CDR3 protein. This table has 170,000 or so distinct CDR3 sequences, about 96% appearing once. This receptor was taken from a human donor with Susac syndrome. The chain has TRBV7-2 and TRBJ2-5; 7 nucleotides agree with TRBD1. The sample comprised CD4+ T cells from PBMCs. CDR3 amino acids: CASSRGLAMGETQYF. DNA of the CDR3: TGTGCCAGCAGCAGGGGGCTAGCCATGGGGGAGACCCAGTACTTC. Variable domain in full (rest from reference TRBV7-2 and TRBJ2-5): GAGVSQSPSNKVTEKGKDVELRCDPISGHTALYWYRQSLGQGLEFLIYFQGNSAPDKSGLPSDRFSAERTGGSVSTLTIQRTQQEDSAVYLCASSRGLAMGETQYFGPGTRLLVL.